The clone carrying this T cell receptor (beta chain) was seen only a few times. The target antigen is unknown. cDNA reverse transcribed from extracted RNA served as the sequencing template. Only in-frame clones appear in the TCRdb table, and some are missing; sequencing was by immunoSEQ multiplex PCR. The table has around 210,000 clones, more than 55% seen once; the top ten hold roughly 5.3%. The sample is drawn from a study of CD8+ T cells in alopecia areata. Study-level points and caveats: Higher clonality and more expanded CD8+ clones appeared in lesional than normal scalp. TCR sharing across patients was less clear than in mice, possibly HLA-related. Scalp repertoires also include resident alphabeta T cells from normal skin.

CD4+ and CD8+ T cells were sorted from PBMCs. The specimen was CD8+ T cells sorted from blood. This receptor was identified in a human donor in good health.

This CDR3 is CASSSSGSAEAFF. CDR3 coding DNA: TGTGCCAGCAGCTCCTCGGGAAGCGCTGAAGCTTTCTTT. The V and J genes are TRBV7-9 and TRBJ1-1, with D hard to call. The germline gives CDR1 SEHNR, CDR2 FQNEAQ (reference sequence). CDR3 size: 13 residues. Between the trimmed V and J ends, which lost 4 bases and 6 bases, there was a span of 12 bases.